This entry is about one TCR beta chain. This clonotype was counted ten times or more. No antigen is known for it. No qualities accompany the bases; no much larger clone lies one base away. The sample comes from a study of T cell repertoires in cytomegalovirus infection (dated by TCRdb to 2018 to 2020). Study-level background: Recently identified HLA-C-restricted CMV epitopes, whose presentation resists viral immunomodulation, were targeted by peptide stimulations together with well-studied HLA-B-restricted epitopes. The HLA type of each donor mattered for the analysis, because public TCR beta signatures pointed to carriage of CMV infection along with the matching HLA type. What the research found in general, with its limitations: The ex vivo response was dominated by HLA-C-restricted CMV-specific TCR beta clonotypes, and the single most frequent clonotype in two of eight donors was supplied by these HLA-C-restricted clonotypes. Cumulative frequency of public TCR beta family members discriminated carriers of CMV infection plus the relevant HLA type in this cohort and an independent roughly 320-donor cohort.

V gives up 3 bases and J gives up 1 base, and the segment between their germline ends measures 9 bases. CDR1 is given as SGHAT and CDR2 as FQNNGV, both from the germline V gene. The CDR3 numbers 14 residues from cysteine through phenylalanine. The read is trimmed to its CDR3 DNA, 42 bases read in frame from base 1. What this sample's treatment or condition label stands for: in vitro stimulation with specific CMV peptide epitopes to enrich CMV-specific T cells. Sequencing took place on an Illumina HiSeq 1500. The raw public reads went through TCRdb reprocessing: fastp at Q25, MiXCR clone calling, in-frame beta chains kept. When rows share a CDR3 protein, they turn into one entry using the most common DNA and genes. Present in this sample are about 700,000 distinct CDR3 sequences, around 35% of which were seen just once. The top ten constitute 18% of the sample.

The V and J genes are TRBV11-2 and TRBJ2-5; tentative D gene TRBD2, with 5 bases matching. This specimen consisted of cultured PBMCs, obtained from culture after CMV antigen stimulation. This TCR was sampled from a human donor in good health (CMV status not recorded). Some clones in this sample may be carry-over from other donors' samples. The CDR3 region: CASSLRVPQETQYF. The sequenced DNA is TGTGCCAGCAGCTTGAGGGTCCCCCAAGAGACCCAGTACTTC.